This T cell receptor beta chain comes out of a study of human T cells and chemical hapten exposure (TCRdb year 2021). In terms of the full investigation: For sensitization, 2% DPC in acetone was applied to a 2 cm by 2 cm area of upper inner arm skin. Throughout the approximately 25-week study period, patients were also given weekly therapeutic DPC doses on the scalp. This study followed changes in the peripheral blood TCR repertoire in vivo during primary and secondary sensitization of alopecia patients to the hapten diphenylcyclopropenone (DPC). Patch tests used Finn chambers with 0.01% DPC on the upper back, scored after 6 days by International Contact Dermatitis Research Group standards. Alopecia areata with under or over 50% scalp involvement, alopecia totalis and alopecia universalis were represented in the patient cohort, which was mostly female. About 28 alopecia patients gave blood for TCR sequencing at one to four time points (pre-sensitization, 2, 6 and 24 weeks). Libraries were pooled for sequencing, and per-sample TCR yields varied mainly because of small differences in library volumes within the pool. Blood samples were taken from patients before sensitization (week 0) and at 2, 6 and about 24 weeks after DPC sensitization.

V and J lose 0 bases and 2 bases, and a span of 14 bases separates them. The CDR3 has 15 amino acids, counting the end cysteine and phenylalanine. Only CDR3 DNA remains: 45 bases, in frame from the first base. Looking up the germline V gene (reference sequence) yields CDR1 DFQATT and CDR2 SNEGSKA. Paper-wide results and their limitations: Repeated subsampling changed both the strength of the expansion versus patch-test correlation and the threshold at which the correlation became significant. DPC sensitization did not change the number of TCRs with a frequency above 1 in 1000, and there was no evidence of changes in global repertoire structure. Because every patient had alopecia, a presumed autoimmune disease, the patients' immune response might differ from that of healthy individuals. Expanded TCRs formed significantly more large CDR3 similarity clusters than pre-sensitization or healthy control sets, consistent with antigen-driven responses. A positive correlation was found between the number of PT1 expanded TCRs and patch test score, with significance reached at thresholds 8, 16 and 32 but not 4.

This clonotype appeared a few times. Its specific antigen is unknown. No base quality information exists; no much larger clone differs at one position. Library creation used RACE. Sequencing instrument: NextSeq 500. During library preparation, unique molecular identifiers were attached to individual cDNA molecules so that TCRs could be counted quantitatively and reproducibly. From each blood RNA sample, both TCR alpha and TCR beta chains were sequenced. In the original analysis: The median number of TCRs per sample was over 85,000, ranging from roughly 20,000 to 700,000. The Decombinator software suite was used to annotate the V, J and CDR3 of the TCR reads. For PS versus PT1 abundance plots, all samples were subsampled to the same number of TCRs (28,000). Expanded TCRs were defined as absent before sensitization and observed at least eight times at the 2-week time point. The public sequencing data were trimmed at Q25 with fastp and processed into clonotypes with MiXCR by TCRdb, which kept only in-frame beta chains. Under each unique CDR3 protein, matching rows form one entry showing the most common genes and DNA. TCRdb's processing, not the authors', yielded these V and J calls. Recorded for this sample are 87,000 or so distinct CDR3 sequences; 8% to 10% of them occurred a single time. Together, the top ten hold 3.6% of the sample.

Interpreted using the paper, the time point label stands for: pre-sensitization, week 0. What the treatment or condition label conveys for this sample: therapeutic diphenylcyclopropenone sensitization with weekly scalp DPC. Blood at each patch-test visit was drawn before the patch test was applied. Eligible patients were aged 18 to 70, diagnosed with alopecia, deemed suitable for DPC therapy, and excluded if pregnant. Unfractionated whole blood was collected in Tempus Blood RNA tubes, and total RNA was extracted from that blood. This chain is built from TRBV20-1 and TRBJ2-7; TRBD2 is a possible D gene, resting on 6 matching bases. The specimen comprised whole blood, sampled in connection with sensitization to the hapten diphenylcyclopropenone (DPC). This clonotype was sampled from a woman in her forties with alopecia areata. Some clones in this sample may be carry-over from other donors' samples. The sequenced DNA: TGCAGTGCTAGAGAGATCGGGCGGGGCGCCTACGAGCAGTACTTC. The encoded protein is CSAREIGRGAYEQYF.